The next 20 T cell receptor beta chains were all read from a single sample in a study of breast tumors, draining lymph nodes, adjacent tissues. TCRdb analysed the multiplex PCR reads with MiXCR anew, one entry per CDR3 protein. The sample has around 120,000 distinct CDR3 sequences, about 20% seen once. Samples came from axillary lymph nodes draining the breast cancer. The sample taken for sequencing was axillary lymph node tissue. All receptors come from a female donor with breast cancer. Some clones in this sample may be carry-over from other donors' samples.

A remark on this clonotype: The conserved phenylalanine or tryptophan normally closing the CDR3 is absent here, so this likely arose from a read error. The V and J genes are TRBV20-1 and TRBJ2-2; possibly TRBD2 for D (7 bases). The germline V gene has CDR1 DFQATT and CDR2 SNEGSKA (reference sequence). Trimming shortened V by 0 bases and J by 4 bases, and 18 bases separated the two germline ends. The CDR3 contains 17 residues. This chain's CDR3 is CSARDPRGGAITGELFV. Here the CDR3 DNA reads TGCAGTGCTAGAGATCCCCGAGGGGGGGCCATCACCGGGGAGCTGTTTGTT.

This clonotype was detected many times. This rearrangement joins TRBV7-3 to TRBJ2-7, with 8 bases matching TRBD1. Germline loops: CDR1 SGHTA, CDR2 FQGTGA. This CDR3 region has 16 residues. J gave up 0 bases and V 3 bases, and 7 bases lay outside the gene matches. The CDR3 here is CASSFCGQGNSYEQYF. The DNA of the CDR3 is TGTGCCAGCAGCTTCTGTGGACAGGGTAACTCCTACGAGCAGTACTTC.

The J gene is TRBJ1-2, the V gene TRBV28, with TRBD1 matching 7 bases. The V and J ends lost 5 bases and 4 bases, in that order; junction bases with no gene match: 4. The length of the CDR3 is 13 residues. Germline V CDR1 and CDR2: MDHEN, SYDVKM. The CDR3 protein is CASSQTGPYGYTF. CDR3 coding DNA: TGTGCCAGCAGTCAGACAGGGCCCTATGGCTACACCTTC.

Ten or more counts support this clonotype. The gene calls are TRBV20-1 and TRBJ2-1; 10 positions agree with TRBD2. V lost 1 base and J lost 0; bases outside the gene matches: 6. This CDR3 has 17 residues. Germline CDR1 and CDR2: DFQATT and SNEGSKA (reference sequence). The CDR3 reads CSARGLAGPFSYNEQFF. CDR3 coding DNA: TGCAGTGCTAGAGGACTAGCGGGTCCCTTCTCCTACAATGAGCAGTTCTTC.

This clonotype was seen more than once but under ten times. The chain couples TRBV5-6 to TRBJ2-4, with 7 bases that match TRBD1. The germline V gene has CDR1 SGHDT and CDR2 YYEEEE. The CDR3 spans 14 residues. The trim removed 1 base at V and 3 bases at J, leaving 1 base unmatched. DNA of the CDR3: TGTGCCAGCAGCTTGTGGGACAGCAAAAACATTCAGTACTTC. It codes for CASSLWDSKNIQYF.

In its sample, this clonotype was seen many times. The genes are TRBV11-3 and TRBJ2-3, with D unclear. Germline V gene lookup returns CDR1 SGHNT and CDR2 YENEEA. The CDR3 contains 13 residues. Trimming cost V 5 bases and J 0 bases, with 6 bases left between them. The CDR3 DNA follows: TGTGCCAGCAGCCCGGACAGCACAGATACGCAGTATTTT. This gives the protein CASSPDSTDTQYF.

This clonotype has at least ten counts. The chain carries TRBV5-1 and TRBJ1-2, with D possibly matching TRBD1 (5 bases). CDR1 and CDR2 (germline): SGHRS, YFSETQ. V lost 0 bases and J 3 bases, leaving 12 bases between the germline ends. The CDR3 consists of 15 residues. CDR3 residues: CASSLAPPGHYGYTF. CDR3 nucleotide sequence: TGCGCCAGCAGCTTGGCGCCGCCAGGGCACTATGGCTACACCTTC.

This clonotype was counted many times. The gene calls are TRBV5-1 and TRBJ2-5; TRBD2 is a possible D gene (5 bases). Germline loops: CDR1 SGHRS, CDR2 YFSETQ. V gave up 7 bases and J gave up 3 bases, with 13 bases separating them. The CDR3 covers 13 residues. The CDR3 nucleotides read TGCGCCAGCCGACACATCGGGGAAGAGACCCAGTACTTC. This gives the protein CASRHIGEETQYF.

The table lists this clonotype with many counts. V gene TRBV12-3 or TRBV12-4 combines with J gene TRBJ2-1; 9 nucleotides agree with TRBD2. Trimming at V came to 5 bases and at J to 8 bases, leaving 13 bases not matched to a gene. The CDR3 covers 16 residues. The DNA of the CDR3 is TGTGCCAGCAGTAGGGGTCTAGCGGGAATAGAGTATGAGCAGTTCTTC. Encoded protein: CASSRGLAGIEYEQFF.

This clonotype was found many times. The chain employs TRBV15 and TRBJ2-7; 7 bases agree with TRBD2. The ends lost 0 bases at V and 0 bases at J; junction bases unmatched: 5. The V gene's germline CDR1 is LNHNV and CDR2 YYDKDF (reference sequence). The CDR3 contains 16 residues. This CDR3 reads CATSRDQLAHSYEQYF. CDR3 coding DNA: TGTGCCACCAGCAGAGATCAACTAGCGCACTCCTACGAGCAGTACTTC.

This clonotype was seen ten or more times. The V call is TRBV20-1, the J call TRBJ2-1; 13 nucleotides match TRBD2. There are 16 residues in the CDR3. Per the germline V gene, CDR1 is DFQATT and CDR2 is SNEGSKA (reference sequence). V was pared by 3 bases and J by 9 bases, with 11 bases of the junction left unmatched. The CDR3 coding sequence is TGCAGTGCTAGGCCCCAACCCGGGACTAGCGGGGCTGAGCAGTTCTTC. It codes for CSARPQPGTSGAEQFF.

This clonotype was seen at least ten times. J is TRBJ1-2 and V is TRBV4-1; D is unresolved. Germline V gene lookup returns CDR1 MGHRA and CDR2 YSYEKL. V shed 0 bases and J shed 2 bases, with 7 bases lying between them. The CDR3 contains 14 residues. The CDR3 bases are TGCGCCAGCAGCCAAGAGGTAGAGAACTATGGCTACACCTTC. This translates into CASSQEVENYGYTF.

This clonotype has ten or more counts. The chain uses TRBV10-1 and TRBJ2-5; perhaps TRBD1 as D (5 bases). This CDR3 has 14 amino acids. CDR1 and CDR2 from the germline V gene are WNHNN and SYGVQD (reference sequence). V lost 3 bases, J lost 2 bases, and 10 bases lay in between. CDR3 sequence (DNA): TGCGCCAGCAGTGAAAGCCAGGGACAAGAGACCCAGTACTTC. Translation: CASSESQGQETQYF.

In its sample, this clonotype was seen many times. The gene calls are TRBV9 and TRBJ1-2, with D perhaps TRBD1 (5 bases). Germline CDR1 reads SGDLS; CDR2 reads YYNGEE. This CDR3 is built from 14 residues. Trimming pared 3 bases from V and 7 bases from J, leaving 16 bases between. Written as DNA, the CDR3 is TGTGCCAGCAGCGCTCCGGCCAGGGCGACTGGCTACACCTTC. Translating gives CASSAPARATGYTF.

The chain combines TRBV7-9 with TRBJ1-1; 7 bases fit TRBD1. Germline lookup yields CDR1 SEHNR and CDR2 FQNEAQ (reference sequence). The CDR3 has 12 amino acids. V lost 3 bases to trimming and J lost 8 bases; unmatched junction nucleotides: 3. The CDR3 DNA follows: TGTGCCAGCAGCTTCGGGACAGCAGAAGCTTTCTTT. Translating gives CASSFGTAEAFF.

This clonotype was counted only a few times. This chain's CDR3 is CASSTYRGGNQPQHF. In DNA form, the CDR3 reads TGTGCCAGCAGTACATACAGGGGGGGCAATCAGCCCCAGCATTTT. The rearrangement uses TRBV27 and TRBJ1-5, with 8 bases aligning to TRBD1. CDR3 length: 15 residues. Trimming at V came to 5 bases and at J to 2 bases, leaving 5 bases not matched to a gene. Looked up from germline, CDR1 is MNHEY and CDR2 is SMNVEV (reference sequence).

There are many counts of this clonotype. The chain carries TRBV19 and TRBJ2-1, with 9 bases fitting TRBD1. This CDR3 has 14 amino acids. Germline-derived CDR1 and CDR2 are LNHDA and SQIVND (reference sequence). Trimming removed 7 bases from V and 6 bases from J; junction bases left unmatched: 7. CDR3 residues: CASKLQGAGNEQFF. The CDR3 DNA follows: TGTGCCAGTAAACTACAGGGGGCAGGCAATGAGCAGTTCTTC.

This clonotype was counted at least ten times. This chain joins TRBV5-6 and TRBJ1-4, with D hard to call. V lost 1 base, J lost 0 bases, and 7 bases lay in between. The V gene's germline CDR1 is SGHDT and CDR2 YYEEEE. The CDR3 is 15 residues long. CDR3 bases: TGTGCCAGCAGCTTGTCCCCTTCAACTAATGAAAAACTGTTTTTT. It encodes CASSLSPSTNEKLFF.

The sample holds many counts of this clonotype. This chain joins TRBV7-2 and TRBJ2-7; TRBD1 matches 8 bases. The trim removed 5 bases at V and 2 bases at J, leaving 8 bases unmatched. Germline CDR1 is SGHTA and CDR2 is FQGNSA. CDR3 length equals 15 residues. For the CDR3, the DNA is TGTGCCAGCAGCCGAAGCGGACAGGGCCCCTACGAGCAGTACTTC. This translates into CASSRSGQGPYEQYF. Combining the CDR3 with reference TRBV7-2 and TRBJ2-7 gives the whole variable domain GAGVSQSPSNKVTEKGKDVELRCDPISGHTALYWYRQSLGQGLEFLIYFQGNSAPDKSGLPSDRFSAERTGGSVSTLTIQRTQQEDSAVYLCASSRSGQGPYEQYFGPGTRLTVT.

This clonotype was recorded many times. V gene TRBV2 combines with J gene TRBJ1-2; 7 bases are shared with TRBD1. The germline V gene has CDR1 SNHLY and CDR2 FYNNEI. V trimming: 6 bases; J trimming: 5 bases; junction bases outside the gene matches: 9. This CDR3 region has 14 residues. CDR3 nucleotides: TGTGCCAGCAGGGGTACAGGGGATTCTTATGGCTACACCTTC. Its protein is CASRGTGDSYGYTF.